The 25 T cell receptor beta chains given below trace back to one sample, sequenced in a study of T cell repertoires in cytomegalovirus infection. TCRdb fed the reads into MiXCR, producing one record per CDR3 protein. The sample lists fewer than 550,000 distinct CDR3 sequences, roughly a third seen once, with about an eighth in the top ten. Material: PBMCs. All receptors come from a human donor in good health (CMV status not recorded). Some clones in this sample may be carry-over from other donors' samples.

This clonotype was counted a few times. The chain recombines TRBV29-1 with TRBJ1-5; D may be TRBD1 (5 bases). CDR1 is SQVTM and CDR2 is ANQGSEA in the germline V gene. V gave up 3 bases and J gave up 6 bases, with 12 bases separating them. The CDR3 has 13 residues. The CDR3 bases are TGCAGCGTTGAGGGGGGGACGGGTCAGCCCCAGCATTTT. Translated: CSVEGGTGQPQHF.

V gene TRBV2 combines with J gene TRBJ1-1, with a possible D match to TRBD1 (6 bases). Trimming shortened V by 7 bases and J by 1 base, and 16 bases separated the two germline ends. The CDR3 runs 15 residues. CDR1 and CDR2 from the germline V gene are SNHLY and FYNNEI. CDR3 DNA: TGTGCCAGCAAACTAGGGGGGGAAGGGAACACTGAAGCTTTCTTT. Protein: CASKLGGEGNTEAFF.

J is TRBJ2-7 and V is TRBV29-1, with TRBD2 identical over 7 bases. There are 14 residues in the CDR3. Trimming cost V 4 bases and J 1 base; bases outside gene matches: 7. Germline-derived CDR1 and CDR2 are SQVTM and ANQGSEA. CDR3 protein: CSVVWGGVSYEQYF. The CDR3 DNA is TGCAGCGTTGTCTGGGGGGGGGTATCCTACGAGCAGTACTTC.

This clonotype was observed at least ten times. J is TRBJ2-7 and V is TRBV6-8; D perhaps matches TRBD1 (6 bases). Germline V gives CDR1 MNHGY, CDR2 SAAAGT. The length of the CDR3 is 14 residues. Trimming took 10 bases from V and 0 from J, leaving 16 bases between them. The CDR3 DNA reads as TGTGCCACCCGGACGGACAGACCCTCCTACGAGCAGTACTTC. It specifies CATRTDRPSYEQYF.

This chain connects TRBV7-9 to TRBJ1-6, with TRBD1 matching 7 bases. The CDR3 has 14 residues. Germline assignment: CDR1 SEHNR and CDR2 FQNEAQ (reference sequence). V shed 5 bases and J 6 bases; nucleotides not matched to a gene: 4. The CDR3 here is CASSQGQINSPLHF. DNA of the CDR3: TGTGCCAGCAGCCAGGGACAGATTAATTCACCCCTCCACTTT.

This chain connects TRBV6-2 or TRBV6-3 to TRBJ1-5, with 10 nucleotides matching TRBD1. There are 17 residues in the CDR3. The J segment lost 9 bases and the V segment lost 7 bases, leaving 18 bases of the junction unmatched. Per the germline V gene, CDR1 is MNHEY and CDR2 is SVGEGT. CDR3 nucleotide sequence: TGTGCCAGCAACTACCTTCCGGGACAGGGGAGAAAGTGGCCCCAGCATTTT. Its protein is CASNYLPGQGRKWPQHF.

This clonotype has ten or more counts. This sequence joins TRBV7-2 and TRBJ2-3; 7 bases map to TRBD2. The junction had 8 bases not matched to a gene; V was cut back by 2 bases and J by 6 bases. Germline CDR1 and CDR2: SGHTA and FQGNSA. The CDR3 runs 15 residues. In DNA form, the CDR3 reads TGTGCCAGCAGCTTACAGCGGGGTCGTGGGGATACGCAGTATTTT. Translating gives CASSLQRGRGDTQYF.

With respect to this clonotype: At one of its ends the junction is not consistent with the germline gene, which may arise from a read error. The chain links TRBV6-2 or TRBV6-3 to TRBJ1-1; no clear D gene. The CDR3 runs 13 residues. Germline loops: CDR1 MNHEY, CDR2 SVGEGT. The CDR3 region is CACSFSGNTEAFF. The CDR3 DNA is TGTGCCTGCAGTTTCTCAGGGAACACTGAAGCTTTCTTT.

The V and J genes are TRBV20-1 and TRBJ2-3; unclear D gene. This CDR3 region has 14 residues. Trimming took off 4 bases at V and 0 bases at J, with 11 bases between the two ends. Germline V gene sequence: CDR1 DFQATT, CDR2 SNEGSKA (reference sequence). The CDR3 DNA follows: TGCAGTGCTACACTTACACGAAGCACAGATACGCAGTATTTT. This translates into CSATLTRSTDTQYF.

Notes on this clonotype: No conserved phenylalanine or tryptophan is present at the end of the CDR3, so a read error is the likely explanation. The V gene is TRBV15, the J gene TRBJ1-2, with TRBD1 matching 9 bases. Germline V gene data show CDR1 as LNHNV and CDR2 as YYDKDF (reference sequence). The CDR3 is made up of 17 amino acids. The DNA for the CDR3 is TGTTCCGCCAGTACGAACCATGAGGGACAGGGTAACTATGGCTACACCTTA. This sequence encodes CSASTNHEGQGNYGYTL.

This clonotype has at least ten counts. The chain employs TRBV7-2 and TRBJ2-1; TRBD1 is a possible D gene (5 bases). V gave up 3 bases and J gave up 9 bases, with 24 bases separating them. This CDR3 contains 17 residues. In germline, CDR1 is SGHTA, CDR2 FQGNSA. CDR3 sequence: CASSLIGGAVSRVEQFF. The CDR3 bases are TGTGCCAGCAGCTTGATTGGTGGGGCAGTAAGTCGGGTTGAGCAGTTCTTC.

The sample holds many counts of this clonotype. At one end the junction does not follow the germline gene, possibly because of a read error. J is TRBJ2-2 and V is TRBV7-7; 11 bases match TRBD2. Germline V gene data show CDR1 as SSHAT and CDR2 as FNYEAQ (reference sequence). The CDR3 totals 16 residues. As DNA, the CDR3 is TGTGCTAGCAGACCCCTAGCGGGGGGACACAGCGGGGAGCTGTTTTTT. Its translation is CASRPLAGGHSGELFF.

V gene TRBV20-1 combines with J gene TRBJ1-6; 7 bases line up with TRBD1. The CDR3 is 15 residues long. J was trimmed by 0 bases and V by 6 bases; bases with no gene match: 5. The V gene's germline CDR1 is DFQATT and CDR2 SNEGSKA (reference sequence). The CDR3 region has the DNA TGCAGTGCACCGACAGGGAGCTCCTATAATTCACCCCTCCACTTT. It specifies CSAPTGSSYNSPLHF.

This clonotype was seen a handful of times. This chain uses TRBV6-6 with TRBJ2-3; 12 positions match TRBD2. Per germline, CDR1 MNHNY and CDR2 SVGAGI (reference sequence). The CDR3 runs 18 residues. Trimming took 8 bases from V and 0 from J; bases not matched to a gene: 12. This chain's CDR3 is CASRLGTSGHPSTDTQYF. CDR3 sequence (DNA): TGTGCCAGCCGGTTAGGGACTAGCGGGCACCCAAGCACAGATACGCAGTATTTT.

This clonotype has more than one count but fewer than ten. The rearrangement links TRBV6-2 or TRBV6-3 to TRBJ2-7; D possibly corresponds to TRBD1 (6 bases). The CDR3 has 11 amino acids. Germline CDR1 reads MNHEY; CDR2 reads SVGEGT. Deletions cut 6 bases from V and 12 bases from J, with 15 bases between. The CDR3 protein is CASSGTGPWYF. The CDR3 DNA reads TGTGCCAGCAGCGGAACAGGGCCTTGGTACTTC.

This clonotype was counted only a few times. The rearrangement joins TRBV6-2 or TRBV6-3 to TRBJ1-1, with D possibly being TRBD1 (5 bases). CDR1 is MNHEY and CDR2 is SVGEGT in the germline V gene. The CDR3 has 17 amino acids. With 6 bases removed from V and 0 bases from J, the gap between germline ends came to 20 bases. The chain's CDR3 is CASRIWTLGALNTEAFF. The CDR3 DNA is TGTGCCAGCAGAATATGGACGTTAGGGGCCTTGAACACTGAAGCTTTCTTT.

This rearrangement joins TRBV12-3 or TRBV12-4 to TRBJ1-4, with D perhaps matching TRBD1 (6 bases). The CDR3 is made up of 14 amino acids. V was shortened by 2 bases and J by 8 bases, with 12 bases between the two germline ends. The CDR3 DNA reads TGTGCCAGCAGTTTACGCAGGGGCGGAGAAAAACTGTTTTTT. Translated: CASSLRRGGEKLFF.

J is TRBJ2-5 and V is TRBV20-1; 8 bases align to TRBD1. This CDR3 is built from 13 residues. Germline V lookup: CDR1 DFQATT, CDR2 SNEGSKA (reference sequence). V lost 6 bases to trimming and J lost 0 bases; unmatched junction nucleotides: 3. The CDR3 nucleotides are TGCAGTGCAAGGACAGGGTACCAAGAGACCCAGTACTTC. The encoded protein is CSARTGYQETQYF.

V is TRBV28 and J is TRBJ2-5, with D perhaps given as TRBD1 or TRBD2 (6 bases each). The CDR3 extends over 13 amino acids. Trimming left V 7 bases short and J 7 bases short, with 16 bases between. Germline values: CDR1 MDHEN, CDR2 SYDVKM. The CDR3 protein is CASTPEGVGTQYF. In nucleotides, the CDR3 is TGTGCCAGCACCCCGGAGGGGGTTGGGACCCAGTACTTC.

As to this clonotype: A junction boundary mismatches the germline segment, possibly from a read error. V is TRBV6-6 and J is TRBJ1-2; 12 positions agree with TRBD1. The CDR3 sequence is 17 residues long. Germline lookup yields CDR1 MNHNY and CDR2 SVGAGI (reference sequence). This chain's CDR3 is CARSYSTGTGGAYGYTF. In DNA, the CDR3 is TGTGCCAGAAGTTACTCTACCGGGACAGGGGGCGCCTATGGCTACACCTTC.

On this clonotype itself: Germline is not matched at one junction end, which may reflect a read error. The chain carries TRBV20-1 and TRBJ2-5; D not resolved. The germline CDR1 and CDR2 sequences are DFQATT and SNEGSKA (reference sequence). The CDR3 spans 14 residues. The CDR3 reads CSSRAADRRETQYF. The CDR3 DNA reads TGCAGTTCTAGGGCAGCAGACCGTCGGGAGACCCAGTACTTC.

The genes are TRBV29-1 and TRBJ2-3; 7 bases are a match to TRBD2. The ends lost 4 bases at V and 4 bases at J; junction bases unmatched: 5. The CDR3 is 13 residues long. The germline V gene has CDR1 SQVTM and CDR2 ANQGSEA. CDR3 nucleotide sequence: TGCAGCGTTGGGCGGGGGAGGGCAGATACGCAGTATTTT. The encoded protein is CSVGRGRADTQYF.

This clonotype was observed once. The V gene is TRBV15, the J gene TRBJ2-3, with D unclear. The germline gives CDR1 LNHNV, CDR2 YYDKDF (reference sequence). The germline V and J ends were trimmed by 0 bases and 2 bases, with 9 bases remaining between them. The CDR3 contains 15 residues. The CDR3 is CATSREGEDTDTQYF. CDR3 nucleotides: TGTGCCACCAGCAGAGAGGGCGAGGACACAGATACGCAGTATTTT.

J is TRBJ2-5 and V is TRBV4-2, with 7 bases fitting TRBD2. Per germline, CDR1 LGHNA and CDR2 YNFKEQ. V lost 0 bases and J lost 1; bases outside the gene matches: 11. The CDR3 spans 18 residues. This CDR3 reads CASSQDSPLGGSQETQYF. CDR3 DNA: TGTGCCAGCAGCCAAGATTCGCCACTCGGGGGGTCCCAAGAGACCCAGTACTTC.

This clonotype was found a few times. The rearrangement uses TRBV4-3 and TRBJ2-3; TRBD2 matches at 11 bases. V was clipped by 0 bases and J by 5 bases; unmatched bases: 4. The CDR3 length is 16 residues. Germline assignment: CDR1 LGHNA and CDR2 YSLEER. CDR3 residues: CASSQDLAGGGDTQYF. CDR3 bases: TGCGCCAGCAGCCAAGATTTAGCGGGGGGGGGAGATACGCAGTATTTT.